These T cell receptor beta chains were read from a single sample in a study of cytomegalovirus exposure and HLA in healthy donors. Generated by immunoSEQ multiplex PCR, the TCRdb table keeps only in-frame clones and is missing some. The table shows some 120,000 clones, with around 73% occurring only once. Sequenced input: PBMCs. These receptors all come from a woman aged 40 to 49 in good health and CMV-seropositive. Both conserved end residues are part of each CDR3. A D gene is named only where the DNA matches it firmly. Size values are once, few and many counts, or a class for expanded clones, and some rows have none.

D	V	J	size	DNA	CDR3
-	TRBV4-2	TRBJ1-2	-	TGTGCCAGCAGCCAAGGAGGGTCGGGGGATGTCTATGGCTACACCTTC	CASSQGGSGDVYGYTF
TRBD2	TRBV4-3	TRBJ2-1	-	TGCGCCAGCAGCCAAGATTCGGGAGGCTATAGTGAGCAGTTCTTC	CASSQDSGGYSEQFF
-	TRBV2	TRBJ2-5	few	TGTGCCAGCAGTGGGGCGGGGGCCGAAGAGACCCAGTACTTC	CASSGAGAEETQYF
-	TRBV4-2	TRBJ1-2	-	TGTGCCAGCAGCCTAGACAGCTATGGCTACACCTTC	CASSLDSYGYTF
TRBD2	TRBV14	TRBJ2-1	-	TGTGCCAGCAGCGCGGAGGGACTAGCGGGGAGCAATGAGCAGTTCTTC	CASSAEGLAGSNEQFF
-	TRBV2	TRBJ1-6	-	TGTGCCAGCAGCCAGGGCATTCCACCCCTCCACTTT	CASSQGIPPLHF
-	TRBV5-1	TRBJ1-1	few	TGCGCCAGCAGCTTGTCCCCCGGGGGGCTCACTGAAGCTTTCTTT	CASSLSPGGLTEAFF
-	TRBV5-6	TRBJ2-2	-	TGTGCCAGCAGCTTGGCCTGGGGCCCCAGCACCGGGGAGCTGTTTTTT	CASSLAWGPSTGELFF
-	TRBV18	TRBJ2-2	-	TGTGCCAGCTCACCACCGACAGCGTCGAACACCGGGGAGCTGTTTTTT	CASSPPTASNTGELFF
-	TRBV5-1	TRBJ2-5	-	TGCGCCAGCAGCTTGGGGGGGGACTCCTTAAGCCAGTACTTC	CASSLGGDSLSQYF
TRBD2	TRBV9	TRBJ2-3	-	TGTGCCAGCAGCATAAGACTAGCGGGGGGCACAGATACGCAGTATTTT	CASSIRLAGGTDTQYF
TRBD1	TRBV5-1	TRBJ1-1	-	TGCGCCAGCAGCTTACAGGGGGCGCGGGACACTGAAGCTTTCTTT	CASSLQGARDTEAFF
TRBD1	TRBV7-2	TRBJ2-7	-	TGTGCCAGCAGCTTAAGGACAGGGGCCTACGAGCAGTACTTC	CASSLRTGAYEQYF
-	TRBV19	TRBJ2-3	-	TGTGCCTGTAAGGGCGGGAACACAGATACGCAGTATTTT	CACKGGNTDTQYF
TRBD1	TRBV18	TRBJ1-5	few	TGTGCCAGCTCACCTCCAGGGGGCCGCAATCAGCCCCAGCATTTT	CASSPPGGRNQPQHF
-	TRBV5-4	TRBJ2-4	few	TGTGCCAGCAGCGTGGGCTCTGCGGCTATGGTGAACATTCAGTACTTC	CASSVGSAAMVNIQYF
TRBD2	TRBV5-6	TRBJ2-7	few	TGTGCCAGCAGCAGTGAAGCGGGGGCCTCAACCTACGAGCAGTACTTC	CASSSEAGASTYEQYF
TRBD1	TRBV5-4	TRBJ2-1	few	TGTGCCAGCAGCTTGGTCCCGGGACAGGGCTATGGGAAGCAGTTCTTC	CASSLVPGQGYGKQFF